This note documents a single T cell receptor (beta chain) sequence. Since a much larger clone is just one base distant, this may be a read error. TCRdb itself ran the 5' RACE reads through MiXCR, one entry per CDR3 protein. The sample has 200,000 to 300,000 distinct CDR3 sequences; less than 9% are singletons. The germline CDR1 and CDR2 sequences are MNHNS and SASEGT. Unmatched junction bases numbered 12, after V lost 6 bases and J lost 11 bases. The CDR3 consists of 15 residues. These data originate in a study of T cells after yellow fever vaccination. The specimen was CD4+ T cells sorted from PBMCs, collected 15 days after the yellow fever booster vaccination. This clonotype originated in a man younger than 45 who received the YFV17D yellow fever vaccine. The chain carries TRBV6-1 and TRBJ1-6; 8 bases are shared with TRBD1. CDR3 sequence (DNA): TGTGCCAGCAGCCAACAGGGGGTATTTCGTCCACCCCTCCACTTT. The encoded protein is CASSQQGVFRPPLHF.